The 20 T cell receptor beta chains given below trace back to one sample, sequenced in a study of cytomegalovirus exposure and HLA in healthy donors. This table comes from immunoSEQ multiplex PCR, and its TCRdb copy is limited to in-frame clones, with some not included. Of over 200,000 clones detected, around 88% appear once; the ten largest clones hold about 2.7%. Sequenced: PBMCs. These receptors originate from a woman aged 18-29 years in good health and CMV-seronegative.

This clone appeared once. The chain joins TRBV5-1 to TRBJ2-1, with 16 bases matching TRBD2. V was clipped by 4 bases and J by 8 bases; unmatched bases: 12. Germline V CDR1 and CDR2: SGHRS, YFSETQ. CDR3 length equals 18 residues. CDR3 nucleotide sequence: TGCGCCAGCAGCCCGGGACTAGCGGGAGGGCTTGGCATCCATGAGCAGTTCTTC. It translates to CASSPGLAGGLGIHEQFF.

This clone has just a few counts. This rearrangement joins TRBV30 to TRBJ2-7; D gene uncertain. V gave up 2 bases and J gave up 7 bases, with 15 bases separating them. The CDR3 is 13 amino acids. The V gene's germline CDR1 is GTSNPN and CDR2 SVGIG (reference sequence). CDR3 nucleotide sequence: TGTGCCTGGAGTTCGAGCGCTCAACCGGAGCAGTACTTC. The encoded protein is CAWSSSAQPEQYF.

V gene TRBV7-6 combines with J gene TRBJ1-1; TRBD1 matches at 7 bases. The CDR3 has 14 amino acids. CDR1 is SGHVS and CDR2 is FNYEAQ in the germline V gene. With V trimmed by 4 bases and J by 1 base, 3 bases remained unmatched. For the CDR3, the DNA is TGTGCCAGCAGCTCCGCAGGGGGGAACACTGAAGCTTTCTTT. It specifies CASSSAGGNTEAFF.

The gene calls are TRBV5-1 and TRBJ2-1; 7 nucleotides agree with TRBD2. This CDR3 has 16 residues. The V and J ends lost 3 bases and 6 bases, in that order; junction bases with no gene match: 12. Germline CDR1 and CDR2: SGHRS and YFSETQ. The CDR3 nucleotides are TGCGCCAGCAGCTCCCTTACAAGGACTAGGCTCAATGAGCAGTTCTTC. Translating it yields CASSSLTRTRLNEQFF. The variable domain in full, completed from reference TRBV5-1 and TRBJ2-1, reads KAGVTQTPRYLIKTRGQQVTLSCSPISGHRSVSWYQQTPGQGLQFLFEYFSETQRNKGNFPGRFSGRQFSNSRSEMNVSTLELGDSALYLCASSSLTRTRLNEQFFGPGTRLTVL.

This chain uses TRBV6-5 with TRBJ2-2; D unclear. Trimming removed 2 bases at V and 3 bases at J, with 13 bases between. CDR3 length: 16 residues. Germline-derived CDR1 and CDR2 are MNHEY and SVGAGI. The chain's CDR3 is CASSYGRRSYTGELFF. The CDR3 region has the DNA TGTGCCAGCAGTTACGGTCGGCGGAGTTACACCGGGGAGCTGTTTTTT.

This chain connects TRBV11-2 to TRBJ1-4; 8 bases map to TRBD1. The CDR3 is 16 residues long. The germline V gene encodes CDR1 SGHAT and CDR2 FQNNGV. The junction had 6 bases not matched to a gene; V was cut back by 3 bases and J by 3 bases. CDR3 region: CASSLTGVRPNEKLFF. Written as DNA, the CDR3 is TGTGCCAGCAGCTTGACAGGGGTTAGGCCTAATGAAAAACTGTTTTTT.

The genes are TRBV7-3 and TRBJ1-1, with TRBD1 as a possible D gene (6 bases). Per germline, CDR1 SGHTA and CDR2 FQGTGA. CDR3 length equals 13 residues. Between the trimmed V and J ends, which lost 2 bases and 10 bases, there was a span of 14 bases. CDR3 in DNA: TGTGCCAGCAGCTTATATCCAGGGGTCCCAGCTTTCTTT. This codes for CASSLYPGVPAFF. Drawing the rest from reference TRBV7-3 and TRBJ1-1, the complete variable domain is GAGVSQTPSNKVTEKGKYVELRCDPISGHTALYWYRQSLGQGPEFLIYFQGTGAADDSGLPNDRFFAVRPEGSVSTLKIQRTERGDSAVYLCASSLYPGVPAFFGQGTRLTVV.

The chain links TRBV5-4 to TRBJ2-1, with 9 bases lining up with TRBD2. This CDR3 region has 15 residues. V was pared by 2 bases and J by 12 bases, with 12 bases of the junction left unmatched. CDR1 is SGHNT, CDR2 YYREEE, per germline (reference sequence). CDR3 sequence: CASSFLAGSTGGQFF. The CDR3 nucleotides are TGTGCCAGCAGCTTTCTAGCGGGATCTACGGGGGGGCAGTTCTTC.

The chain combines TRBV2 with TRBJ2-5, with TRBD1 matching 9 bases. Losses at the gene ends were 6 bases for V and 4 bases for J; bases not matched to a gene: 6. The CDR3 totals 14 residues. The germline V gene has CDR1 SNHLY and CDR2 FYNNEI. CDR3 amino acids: CASSGDREGETQYF. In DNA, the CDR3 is TGTGCCAGCAGCGGGGACAGGGAGGGAGAGACCCAGTACTTC.

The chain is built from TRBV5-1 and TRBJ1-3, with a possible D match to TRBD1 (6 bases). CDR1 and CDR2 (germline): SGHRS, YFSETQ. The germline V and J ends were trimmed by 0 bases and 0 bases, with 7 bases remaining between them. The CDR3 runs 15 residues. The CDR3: CASSLGQDSGNTIYF. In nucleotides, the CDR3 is TGCGCCAGCAGCTTGGGACAGGACTCTGGAAACACCATATATTTT.

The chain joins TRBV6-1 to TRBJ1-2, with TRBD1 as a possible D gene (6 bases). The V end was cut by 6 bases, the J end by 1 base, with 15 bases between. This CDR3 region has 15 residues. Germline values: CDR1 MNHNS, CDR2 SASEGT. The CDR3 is CASRRNRVLNYGYTF. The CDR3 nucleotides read TGTGCCAGCAGGAGAAACAGGGTTCTTAACTATGGCTACACCTTC.

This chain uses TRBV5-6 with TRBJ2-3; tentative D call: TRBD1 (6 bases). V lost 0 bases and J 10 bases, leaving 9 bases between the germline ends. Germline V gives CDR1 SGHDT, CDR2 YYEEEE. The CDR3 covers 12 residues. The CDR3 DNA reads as TGTGCCAGCAGCTTGGGGACAGCTCCGCAGTATTTT. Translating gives CASSLGTAPQYF.

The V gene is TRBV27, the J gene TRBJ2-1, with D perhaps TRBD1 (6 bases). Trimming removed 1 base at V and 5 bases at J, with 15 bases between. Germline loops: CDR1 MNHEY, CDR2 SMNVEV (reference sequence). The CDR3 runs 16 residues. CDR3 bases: TGTGCCAGCAGTTTATGGGCAGGGGTAGAAAACAATGAGCAGTTCTTC. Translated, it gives CASSLWAGVENNEQFF.

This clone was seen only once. CDR3: CASRVSGTSGRAYEQYF. The CDR3 bases are TGTGCCAGCAGGGTTTCCGGGACTAGCGGGAGGGCATACGAGCAGTACTTC. The V gene is TRBV28, the J gene TRBJ2-7; 16 positions match TRBD2. The CDR3 consists of 17 residues. Germline CDR1 reads MDHEN; CDR2 reads SYDVKM. Trimming at V came to 6 bases and at J to 4 bases, leaving 9 bases not matched to a gene.

This chain's CDR3 is CASSHPALGGAPRTDTQYF. The CDR3, as DNA: TGTGCCAGCAGCCACCCTGCGTTGGGCGGGGCACCCCGCACAGATACGCAGTATTTT. The chain employs TRBV13 and TRBJ2-3; D is possibly TRBD2 (6 bases). The CDR3 contains 19 residues. V shed 5 bases and J shed 1 base, with 25 bases lying between them. Looked up from germline, CDR1 is PRHDT and CDR2 is FYEKMQ (reference sequence).

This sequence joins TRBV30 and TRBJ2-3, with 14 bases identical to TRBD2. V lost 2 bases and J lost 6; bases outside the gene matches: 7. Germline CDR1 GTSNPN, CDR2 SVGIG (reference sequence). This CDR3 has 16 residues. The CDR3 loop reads CAWSPGLAGVGDTQYF. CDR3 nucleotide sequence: TGTGCCTGGAGTCCGGGACTAGCGGGAGTCGGGGATACGCAGTATTTT.

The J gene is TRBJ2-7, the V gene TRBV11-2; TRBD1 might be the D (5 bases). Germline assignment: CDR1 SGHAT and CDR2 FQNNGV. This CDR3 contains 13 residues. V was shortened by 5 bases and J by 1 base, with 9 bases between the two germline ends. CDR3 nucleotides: TGTGCCAGCAGCGAGACAGTGTCCTACGAGCAGTACTTC. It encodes CASSETVSYEQYF. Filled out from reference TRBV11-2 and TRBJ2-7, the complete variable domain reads EAGVAQSPRYKIIEKRQSVAFWCNPISGHATLYWYQQILGQGPKLLIQFQNNGVVDDSQLPKDRFSAERLKGVDSTLKIQPAKLEDSAVYLCASSETVSYEQYFGPGTRLTVT.

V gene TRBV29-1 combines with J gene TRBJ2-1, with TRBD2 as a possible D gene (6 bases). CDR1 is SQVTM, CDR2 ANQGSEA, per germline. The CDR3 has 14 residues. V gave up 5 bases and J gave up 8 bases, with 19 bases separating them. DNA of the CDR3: TGCAGCGTTTGGGTGGGCCGCGGCGGGGATGAGCAGTTCTTC. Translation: CSVWVGRGGDEQFF.

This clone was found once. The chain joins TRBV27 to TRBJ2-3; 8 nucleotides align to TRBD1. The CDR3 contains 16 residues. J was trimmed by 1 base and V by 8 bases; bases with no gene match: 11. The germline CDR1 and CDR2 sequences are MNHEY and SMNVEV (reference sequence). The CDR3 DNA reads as TGTGCCAGCGCATCGACTCCGGGACAGGGCACAGATACGCAGTATTTT. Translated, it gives CASASTPGQGTDTQYF.

The CDR3 sequence is CASSGGTAANYGYTF. CDR3 sequence (DNA): TGTGCCAGCAGCGGGGGGACAGCTGCAAACTATGGCTACACCTTC. The J gene is TRBJ1-2, the V gene TRBV9, with TRBD1 identical over 7 bases. CDR1 and CDR2 from the germline V gene are SGDLS and YYNGEE. The CDR3 spans 15 residues. Trimming cost V 3 bases and J 2 bases; bases outside gene matches: 7.